This T cell receptor beta chain is drawn from a study of blood T cell repertoires in COVID-19. The CDR3 runs to 16 residues. The V end was cut by 7 bases, the J end by 0 bases, with 13 bases between. Germline CDR1 and CDR2: LNHDA and SQIVND (reference sequence). Original processing methods: Reference gene primer amplification gave nucleated cell count estimates. Profiled with immunoSEQ multiplex PCR; TCRdb holds only in-frame clones, not every one. D and trimming were read from the DNA, whereas the V and J calls and clone size are those reported in that table. Of about 83,000 clones listed, approximately 86% are singletons.

The sample comprised peripheral blood. The clonotype comes from a woman between 50 and 59 years old with active or convalescent COVID-19. The rearrangement joins TRBV19 to TRBJ2-6; TRBD2 is a possible D gene (5 bases). CDR3: CASNRGWGSGANVLTF. The CDR3, as DNA: TGTGCCAGTAACCGGGGATGGGGCTCTGGGGCCAACGTCCTGACTTTC.